The clone carrying this TCR beta chain was picked up a small number of times. TCRdb re-called the reads through MiXCR, storing one row per CDR3 protein. The table includes 500,000 to 600,000 distinct CDR3 sequences, 15% to 20% detected once. The germline CDR1 and CDR2 sequences are PRHDT and FYEKMQ (reference sequence). CDR3 length: 16 residues. V was clipped by 4 bases and J by 7 bases; unmatched bases: 13. The data are from a study of T cell repertoires in cytomegalovirus infection. The J gene is TRBJ2-1, the V gene TRBV13; 7 bases align to TRBD2. Sequencing input: CD8+ T cells from PBMCs. This receptor was taken from a human donor in good health (CMV status not recorded). Some clones in this sample may be carry-over from other donors' samples. The CDR3 nucleotides read TGTGCCAGCAGCTCCCCTAGCGGATGGACGTATAATGAGCAGTTCTTC. Residues: CASSSPSGWTYNEQFF.